This passage covers 10 T cell receptor beta chains from one sample sequenced in a study of blood T cell repertoires in COVID-19. Using immunoSEQ multiplex PCR, the repertoire was profiled, and TCRdb retains in-frame clones only, with some absent. The data contain a few hundred thousand clones, about 85% of them singletons. The sequenced material came from peripheral blood. The receptor set was obtained from a man aged 45-65 years who had recovered from COVID-19.

The chain is built from TRBV12-3 or TRBV12-4 and TRBJ1-2; tentatively, D is TRBD1 (6 bases). This CDR3 has 13 residues. The V gene lost 2 bases and the J gene lost 6 bases, with 10 bases spanning the gap. CDR3 in amino acids: CASSLQGTDGYTF. Written as DNA, the CDR3 is TGTGCCAGCAGTTTACAGGGGACCGATGGCTACACCTTC.

In this sample, this clone turned up once. V gene TRBV24-1 combines with J gene TRBJ2-7; 7 bases are a match to TRBD1. CDR3 length: 13 residues. The V and J ends lost 4 bases and 3 bases, in that order; junction bases with no gene match: 2. CDR1 is KGHDR and CDR2 is SFDVKD in the germline V gene. CDR3 DNA: TGTGCCACCAGTGAGGGGGACAGCTACGAGCAGTACTTC. Residues: CATSEGDSYEQYF.

V usage is TRBV5-1 and J usage is TRBJ2-7, with 10 bases identical to TRBD2. Germline V CDR1 and CDR2: SGHRS, YFSETQ. The CDR3 has 16 amino acids. Losses at the gene ends were 1 base for V and 3 bases for J; bases not matched to a gene: 7. DNA of the CDR3: TGCGCCAGCAGCTTGTTGGCTAGCGGGAGTATCTACGAGCAGTACTTC. As protein: CASSLLASGSIYEQYF.

The chain recombines TRBV6-5 with TRBJ2-1, with 7 bases aligning to TRBD2. After removal of 0 bases from V and 15 bases from J, the junction contained 5 bases not matched to a gene. CDR3 size: 12 residues. Germline V lookup: CDR1 MNHEY, CDR2 SVGAGI. CDR3 protein: CASSYSGGTPFF. The CDR3 DNA reads TGTGCCAGCAGTTACTCGGGGGGGACCCCGTTCTTC.

The gene calls are TRBV2 and TRBJ2-7, with a tentative D call TRBD1 (5 bases). The CDR3 totals 12 residues. The V gene's germline CDR1 is SNHLY and CDR2 FYNNEI. V was pared by 6 bases and J by 1 base, with 7 bases between. CDR3 loop: CASRDNSYEQYF. The CDR3 nucleotides read TGTGCCAGCAGGGACAATTCCTACGAGCAGTACTTC.

J is TRBJ1-2 and V is TRBV6-6, with a weak D call TRBD1 (6 bases). In germline, CDR1 is MNHNY, CDR2 SVGAGI (reference sequence). The CDR3 totals 14 residues. Between the trimmed V and J ends, which lost 6 bases and 0 bases, there was a span of 11 bases. The CDR3 spells CASRETGANYGYTF. DNA of the CDR3: TGTGCCAGCAGGGAGACAGGAGCTAACTATGGCTACACCTTC.

This chain links TRBV27 with TRBJ2-5, with D possibly matching TRBD1 (5 bases). This CDR3 spans 14 amino acids. Per the germline V gene, CDR1 is MNHEY and CDR2 is SMNVEV (reference sequence). V was cut by 5 bases and J by 4 bases, with 14 bases left in between. The DNA of the CDR3 is TGTGCCAGCAGTCCTCAGGGCATTGGAGAGACCCAGTACTTC. Its translation is CASSPQGIGETQYF.

The gene calls are TRBV5-5 and TRBJ2-5; TRBD2 might be the D (6 bases). CDR3 length equals 16 residues. V was trimmed by 1 base and J by 2 bases, leaving 15 bases between them. The germline CDR1 and CDR2 sequences are SGHKS and YYEKEE (reference sequence). CDR3 sequence: CASSLTVSGGQETQYF. CDR3 in DNA: TGTGCCAGCAGCTTGACGGTTAGCGGAGGACAAGAGACCCAGTACTTC.

This sequence joins TRBV7-2 and TRBJ1-4, with D maybe TRBD1 (6 bases). The CDR3 consists of 19 residues. V dropped 2 bases and J dropped 5 bases, with 24 bases sitting between them. Per the germline V gene, CDR1 is SGHTA and CDR2 is FQGNSA. In DNA form, the CDR3 reads TGTGCCAGCAGCTTAACGGTTCTTTGGGGGCCTAGAAAAAATGAAAAACTGTTTTTT. Translated, it gives CASSLTVLWGPRKNEKLFF.

The rearrangement links TRBV27 to TRBJ2-1; 7 nucleotides align to TRBD2. CDR3 length: 16 amino acids. V dropped 2 bases and J dropped 5; count of bases not matched to a gene: 9. CDR1 and CDR2 from the germline V gene are MNHEY and SMNVEV (reference sequence). The CDR3 spells CASSLTGGSAHNEQFF. Written as DNA, the CDR3 is TGTGCCAGCAGTTTAACGGGCGGGAGTGCCCACAATGAGCAGTTCTTC.